This T cell receptor beta chain was observed in a study of blood T cell repertoires in COVID-19. A single count supports this clone. This CDR3 is built from 17 residues. The germline CDR1 and CDR2 sequences are SNHLY and FYNNEI. Between the trimmed V and J ends, which lost 2 bases and 4 bases, there was a span of 17 bases. Clones were sequenced by immunoSEQ multiplex PCR, and TCRdb holds only the in-frame ones, with some missing. Among about 220,000 clones, 70% to 85% were seen once, and the ten largest hold under 2.5%. Material: peripheral blood. The TCR originated in a man in his forties who had recovered from COVID-19. This sequence joins TRBV2 and TRBJ1-4; D is unresolved. CDR3 DNA sequence: TGTGCCAGCAGTGAACGCGGCATACGGCGCCTTAATGAAAAACTGTTTTTT. It specifies CASSERGIRRLNEKLFF.